Described below is a single T cell receptor (beta chain) sequence and its context. Its antigen is still unknown. Donors showed nominal health when sampled, although they likely had unrecorded immune exposures. This record comes from a study of cytomegalovirus exposure and HLA in healthy donors. General study results and limits: An analysis that came later showed most CMV-associated TCR beta chains appearing HLA-restricted.

Primers included in the PCR were 60 Vbeta and 13 Jbeta primers. Profiling relied on immunoSEQ multiplex PCR, and the TCRdb table lists in-frame clones only, not all of them. Of about 200,000 clones listed, roughly four fifths are singletons. This CDR3 has 19 residues. With 1 base clipped from V and 1 base from J, the junction kept 8 bases outside the gene matches. Germline assignment: CDR1 SNHLY and CDR2 FYNNEI. This chain joins TRBV2 and TRBJ2-6; 9 bases align to TRBD1. This TCR came from a woman aged 40 to 50 in good health and CMV-seronegative. Sequenced material: PBMCs. The CDR3 DNA is TGTGCCAGCAGTGAAGGTCGGGACAGGGTAGCATCTGGGGCCAACGTCCTGACTTTC. This sequence encodes CASSEGRDRVASGANVLTF.